The 31 T cell receptor beta chains below come from one sample, sequenced in a study of T-cell memory formation after mild COVID-19. TCRdb used MiXCR to reprocess the 5' RACE reads, holding one entry per CDR3 protein. The sample lists some 270,000 distinct CDR3 sequences; about 16% were seen once. Sequencing was done on a sample of PBMCs or a T cell subset sorted from them (not recorded which). The source is an adult woman who had mild COVID-19 (a few samples of this study predate the infection). Cell type and time point are not known.

The chain uses TRBV20-1 and TRBJ1-6; D call uncertain. Trimming stripped 2 bases from V and 4 bases from J, with 9 bases between. The germline CDR1 and CDR2 sequences are DFQATT and SNEGSKA (reference sequence). This CDR3 has 14 amino acids. The DNA of the CDR3 is TGCAGTGCTAGACAACGCGATTATAATTCACCCCTCCACTTT. Translation gives CSARQRDYNSPLHF.

This chain joins TRBV3-1 and TRBJ2-3; D uncertain. V shed 4 bases and J shed 6 bases, with 8 bases lying between them. CDR1 LGHDT and CDR2 YNNKEL come from the germline V gene (reference sequence). This CDR3 contains 12 residues. CDR3 loop: CASSRVRDTQYF. The DNA of the CDR3 is TGTGCCAGCAGCCGCGTCCGGGATACGCAGTATTTT.

The chain is built from TRBV12-3 or TRBV12-4 and TRBJ2-3, with TRBD2 matching 8 bases. V gave up 6 bases and J gave up 5 bases; unmatched junction bases: 7. The CDR3 totals 14 residues. CDR3 nucleotide sequence: TGTGCCAGCAGCGACGGGGGGGCCGGAGATACGCAGTATTTT. It translates to CASSDGGAGDTQYF.

The table lists this clonotype with many counts. The chain employs TRBV5-1 and TRBJ2-5; D remains unclear. CDR1 is SGHRS, CDR2 YFSETQ, per germline. The CDR3 runs to 13 residues. The ends were cut back, 2 bases at V and 5 bases at J, with 10 bases in the middle. As DNA, the CDR3 is TGCGCCAGCAGCTTTGAGACTGGGGAGACCCAGTACTTC. Translating gives CASSFETGETQYF. Looking up the rest from reference TRBV5-1 and TRBJ2-5 gives the full variable domain: KAGVTQTPRYLIKTRGQQVTLSCSPISGHRSVSWYQQTPGQGLQFLFEYFSETQRNKGNFPGRFSGRQFSNSRSEMNVSTLELGDSALYLCASSFETGETQYFGPGTRLLVL.

V usage is TRBV6-2 or TRBV6-3 and J usage is TRBJ2-5; tentative D call: TRBD2 (6 bases). The V and J ends lost 5 bases and 4 bases respectively, with 20 bases between them. The CDR3 length is 16 residues. Per the germline V gene, CDR1 is MNHEY and CDR2 is SVGEGT. This CDR3 reads CASSARTGAFRETQYF. For the CDR3, the DNA is TGTGCCAGCAGTGCTCGGACGGGAGCTTTCCGAGAGACCCAGTACTTC.

In this sample, this clonotype turned up a few times. The chain carries TRBV6-1 and TRBJ2-3; weak D call: TRBD1 (6 bases). Per germline, CDR1 MNHNS and CDR2 SASEGT. V dropped 6 bases and J dropped 1 base, with 17 bases sitting between them. The CDR3 is 16 amino acids. The CDR3 loop reads CASRSNREGGTDTQYF. Written as DNA, the CDR3 is TGTGCCAGCAGATCGAACAGGGAAGGGGGCACAGATACGCAGTATTTT.

A few counts support this clonotype. The chain couples TRBV18 to TRBJ2-7; TRBD1 agrees at 8 bases. Germline loops: CDR1 KGHSH, CDR2 LQKENI. The length of the CDR3 is 15 residues. V was clipped by 6 bases and J by 0 bases; unmatched bases: 7. Here the CDR3 DNA reads TGTGCCAGCTCCGCCAGGGGGCGGCACTCCTACGAGCAGTACTTC. It yields the protein CASSARGRHSYEQYF.

This clonotype was counted many times. CDR3 coding DNA: TGCAGCGTTGGTGCAGGGGGCTCTAACTATGGCTACACCTTC. Its protein is CSVGAGGSNYGYTF. This chain connects TRBV29-1 to TRBJ1-2; 8 positions match TRBD1. The germline V gene encodes CDR1 SQVTM and CDR2 ANQGSEA. This CDR3 has 14 amino acids. The V segment lost 4 bases and the J segment 0 bases; nucleotides outside the gene matches: 4.

This clonotype has a handful of counts. The rearrangement links TRBV20-1 to TRBJ2-7; 7 bases align to TRBD1. The CDR3 length is 13 residues. CDR1 is DFQATT and CDR2 is SNEGSKA in the germline V gene (reference sequence). V dropped 6 bases and J dropped 3; count of bases not matched to a gene: 8. The CDR3 bases are TGCAGTGCCCCGAGGGGGCGAGGCTACGAGCAGTACTTC. Translating gives CSAPRGRGYEQYF.

V is TRBV9 and J is TRBJ2-7; a possible D gene is TRBD2 (7 bases). The CDR3 is 14 amino acids. Per the germline V gene, CDR1 is SGDLS and CDR2 is YYNGEE. Deletions cut 2 bases from V and 4 bases from J, with 13 bases between. CDR3 nucleotides: TGTGCCAGCAGCGTCGGGCGGGGGCTGTACGAGCAGTACTTC. This gives the protein CASSVGRGLYEQYF. The full variable domain, in which reference TRBV9 and TRBJ2-7 provide the parts outside the CDR3, is DSGVTQTPKHLITATGQRVTLRCSPRSGDLSVYWYQQSLDQGLQFLIQYYNGEERAKGNILERFSAQQFPDLHSELNLSSLELGDSALYFCASSVGRGLYEQYFGPGTRLTVT.

This clonotype was seen a handful of times. The genes are TRBV12-3 or TRBV12-4 and TRBJ2-5; 10 nucleotides agree with TRBD1. V shed 5 bases, J shed 7 bases, and the junction held 7 bases outside the gene matches. CDR3 size: 14 residues. The CDR3 sequence: CASSPGTGVVTQYF. In DNA form, the CDR3 reads TGTGCCAGCAGTCCCGGGACAGGGGTTGTGACCCAGTACTTC.

This clonotype has a handful of counts. The genes are TRBV19 and TRBJ1-5; no definite D call. Trimming cost V 7 bases and J 0 bases, with 19 bases left between them. CDR1 and CDR2 (germline): LNHDA, SQIVND (reference sequence). The CDR3 contains 17 residues. As DNA, the CDR3 is TGTGCCAGTACTAAGAACGTTGGTTTCACTAGCAATCAGCCCCAGCATTTT. This gives the protein CASTKNVGFTSNQPQHF. The whole variable domain, filled in from reference TRBV19 and TRBJ1-5, reads DGGITQSPKYLFRKEGQNVTLSCEQNLNHDAMYWYRQDPGQGLRLIYYSQIVNDFQKGDIAEGYSVSREKKESFPLTVTSAQKNPTAFYLCASTKNVGFTSNQPQHFGDGTRLSIL.

This clonotype has at least ten counts. The V and J genes are TRBV5-1 and TRBJ2-7, with D possibly called TRBD1 or TRBD2 (5 bases each). Germline CDR1 is SGHRS and CDR2 is YFSETQ. The CDR3 length is 14 residues. Trimming removed 4 bases at V and 4 bases at J, with 15 bases between. The CDR3 sequence: CASSAAGTGYEQYF. In nucleotides, the CDR3 is TGCGCCAGCAGCGCGGCCGGGACGGGATACGAGCAGTACTTC.

This clonotype appeared a few times. This rearrangement joins TRBV4-3 to TRBJ2-5; 12 bases line up with TRBD2. The CDR3 consists of 18 residues. Germline assignment: CDR1 LGHNA and CDR2 YSLEER. The V segment lost 1 base and the J segment 1 base; nucleotides outside the gene matches: 7. CDR3 DNA sequence: TGCGCCAGCAGCCAAGTACTCGGACTAGCGGGAAGCCAAGAGACCCAGTACTTC. Protein: CASSQVLGLAGSQETQYF.

This clonotype has more than one count but fewer than ten. The rearrangement links TRBV20-1 to TRBJ1-2, with D possibly TRBD1 on 6 matching bases. CDR1 is DFQATT and CDR2 is SNEGSKA in the germline V gene (reference sequence). Trimming stripped 0 bases from V and 5 bases from J, with 16 bases between. There are 15 residues in the CDR3. Here the CDR3 DNA reads TGCAGTGCTAGAGATCTCGAGGGGGTTCGGTATGGCTACACCTTC. Translation gives CSARDLEGVRYGYTF.

CDR3 coding DNA: TGTGCCAGCAGCGCACGGACTAGCGGCGTAAGATGGTTCTTC. Translated, it gives CASSARTSGVRWFF. The chain joins TRBV7-8 to TRBJ2-1; 10 bases fit TRBD2. This CDR3 has 14 residues. J lost 15 bases, V lost 5 bases, and 13 bases had no gene match. Germline V gene data show CDR1 as SGHVS and CDR2 as FQNEAQ.

This chain joins TRBV6-1 and TRBJ1-3; D remains ambiguous. This CDR3 has 15 amino acids. The germline V gene encodes CDR1 MNHNS and CDR2 SASEGT. The V end lost 0 bases, the J end lost 0 bases, and 6 bases lay between the germline ends. CDR3 residues: CASSEAGISGNTIYF. The CDR3 coding sequence is TGTGCCAGCAGTGAAGCGGGTATCTCTGGAAACACCATATATTTT.

The chain recombines TRBV18 with TRBJ1-2, with TRBD1 identical over 7 bases. V shed 1 base and J 8 bases; nucleotides not matched to a gene: 7. CDR3 length equals 14 residues. Germline V gives CDR1 KGHSH, CDR2 LQKENI. The CDR3 DNA is TGTGCCAGCTCACCACGACAGGGCGGGGTAGGCTACACCTTC. Protein sequence: CASSPRQGGVGYTF.

V usage is TRBV20-1 and J usage is TRBJ2-4, with D perhaps matching TRBD2 (6 bases). Trimming stripped 0 bases from V and 1 base from J, with 10 bases between. This CDR3 is 15 amino acids long. CDR1 and CDR2 from the germline V gene are DFQATT and SNEGSKA (reference sequence). CDR3 DNA sequence: TGCAGTGCTAGAGATACGGGGAGGGCCAAAAACATTCAGTACTTC. Its translation is CSARDTGRAKNIQYF.

This clonotype was picked up many times. V and J are TRBV6-5 and TRBJ2-7; 7 bases match TRBD2. The V segment lost 10 bases and the J segment 0 bases; nucleotides outside the gene matches: 12. This CDR3 is built from 15 residues. Germline CDR1 and CDR2: MNHEY and SVGAGI. The CDR3 region is CATRRGEENSYEQYF. In DNA, the CDR3 is TGTGCCACGAGACGGGGGGAGGAAAACTCCTACGAGCAGTACTTC.

This clonotype was detected only a few times. The genes are TRBV6-5 and TRBJ2-1; TRBD2 matches 7 bases. CDR3 length equals 13 residues. V trimming: 4 bases; J trimming: 15 bases; junction bases outside the gene matches: 12. CDR1 MNHEY and CDR2 SVGAGI come from the germline V gene. Here the CDR3 DNA reads TGTGCCAGCAGTTCGGCTGGGTGGGGAGGGGCGTTCTTC. This gives the protein CASSSAGWGGAFF.

V is TRBV15 and J is TRBJ2-3, with a possible D match to TRBD2 (6 bases). The germline gives CDR1 LNHNV, CDR2 YYDKDF (reference sequence). Trimming took 0 bases from V and 4 from J, leaving 14 bases between them. The CDR3 covers 16 residues. The CDR3 is CATSREGGLRADTQYF. CDR3 nucleotide sequence: TGTGCCACCAGCAGAGAGGGGGGACTCCGCGCAGATACGCAGTATTTT.

This chain connects TRBV18 to TRBJ2-3; TRBD2 matches at 10 bases. Looked up from germline, CDR1 is KGHSH and CDR2 is LQKENI. V shed 6 bases and J 5 bases; nucleotides not matched to a gene: 8. The CDR3 is 15 residues long. As DNA, the CDR3 is TGTGCCAGCTCGCCAAGCGGGGGGGCTGAAGATACGCAGTATTTT. Protein: CASSPSGGAEDTQYF.

This clonotype was counted between two and nine times. The chain employs TRBV25-1 and TRBJ1-1; no clear D gene. This CDR3 has 16 amino acids. V lost 4 bases and J lost 4, with 19 bases in between. Germline CDR1 reads MGHDK; CDR2 reads SYGVNS. The CDR3 spells CASSGARIIGGTEAFF. The CDR3 DNA sequence: TGTGCCAGCAGTGGAGCTAGAATAATCGGAGGCACTGAAGCTTTCTTT.

This clonotype occurred many times. The chain is built from TRBV7-2 and TRBJ2-2, with D unresolved. This CDR3 spans 13 amino acids. Trimming stripped 5 bases from V and 3 bases from J, with 7 bases between. Per germline, CDR1 SGHTA and CDR2 FQGNSA. The CDR3 DNA sequence: TGTGCCAGCAGCGTATCTTACACCGGGGAGCTGTTTTTT. This encodes CASSVSYTGELFF.

J is TRBJ2-1 and V is TRBV20-1; 14 bases are a match to TRBD2. This CDR3 is built from 18 residues. V lost 3 bases to trimming and J lost 4 bases; unmatched junction nucleotides: 11. Germline V gene sequence: CDR1 DFQATT, CDR2 SNEGSKA (reference sequence). CDR3 nucleotide sequence: TGCAGTGCTAGTCGGATGGGACTAGCGGGGGATCGATACAATGAGCAGTTCTTC. Protein sequence: CSASRMGLAGDRYNEQFF.

Of note for this clonotype: It may be a read error: a sequence one base away is much more abundant. The genes are TRBV6-5 and TRBJ2-2; 7 bases line up with TRBD2. Germline CDR1 is MNHEY and CDR2 is SVGAGI. CDR3 size: 15 residues. The CDR3 spells CASSYSGANTGELIF. In DNA form, the CDR3 reads TGTGCCAGCAGTTACAGCGGGGCGAACACCGGGGAGCTGATTTTT.

In nucleotides, the CDR3 is TGTGCCAGCAGCCCATACAGGGGGATCACATATGGCTACACCTTC. Amino acids: CASSPYRGITYGYTF. The chain links TRBV12-3 or TRBV12-4 to TRBJ1-2; 8 nucleotides line up with TRBD1. This CDR3 has 15 residues. Germline trimming cut 6 bases from V and 5 bases from J; bases unmatched to any gene: 11.

This clonotype was recorded many times. V gene TRBV4-1 combines with J gene TRBJ2-5; the D is unclear. Trimming pared 0 bases from V and 2 bases from J, leaving 7 bases between. Germline V lookup: CDR1 MGHRA, CDR2 YSYEKL. CDR3 size: 14 residues. CDR3 in amino acids: CASSQDNKQETQYF. The CDR3 nucleotides are TGCGCCAGCAGCCAAGATAACAAGCAAGAGACCCAGTACTTC.

This clonotype was detected ten times or more. The chain uses TRBV24-1 and TRBJ2-1, with 8 bases matching TRBD2. Trimming removed 3 bases from V and 6 bases from J; junction bases left unmatched: 15. This CDR3 has 18 residues. The germline CDR1 and CDR2 sequences are KGHDR and SFDVKD. The DNA for the CDR3 is TGTGCCACCAGTGATAGCACCTTTTTGACTAGCGTGCCCAATGAGCAGTTCTTC. It is translated as CATSDSTFLTSVPNEQFF.

This clonotype was detected a few times. The J gene is TRBJ1-6, the V gene TRBV5-1; D might be TRBD1 (6 bases). Germline CDR1 and CDR2: SGHRS and YFSETQ. V shed 4 bases and J shed 5 bases, with 10 bases lying between them. The CDR3 covers 14 residues. The CDR3 DNA follows: TGCGCCAGCAGCCTACAGGGAGATAATTCACCCCTCCACTTT. Encoded protein: CASSLQGDNSPLHF.